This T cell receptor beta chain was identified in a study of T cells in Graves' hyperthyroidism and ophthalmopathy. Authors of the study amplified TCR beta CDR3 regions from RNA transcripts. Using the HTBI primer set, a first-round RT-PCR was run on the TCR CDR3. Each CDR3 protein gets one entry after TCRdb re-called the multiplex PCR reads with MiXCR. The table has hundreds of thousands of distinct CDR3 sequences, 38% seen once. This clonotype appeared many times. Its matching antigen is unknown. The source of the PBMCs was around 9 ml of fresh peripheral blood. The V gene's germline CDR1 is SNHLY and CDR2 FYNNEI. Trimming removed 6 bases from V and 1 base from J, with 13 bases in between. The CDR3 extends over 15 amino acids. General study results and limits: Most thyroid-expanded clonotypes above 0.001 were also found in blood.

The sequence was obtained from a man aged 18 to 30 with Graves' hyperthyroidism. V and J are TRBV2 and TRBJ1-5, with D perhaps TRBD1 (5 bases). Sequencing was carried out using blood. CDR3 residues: CASSGGLQSNQPQHF. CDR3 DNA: TGTGCCAGCAGCGGGGGACTACAGAGCAATCAGCCCCAGCATTTT.